A single T cell receptor (beta chain) is shown here with its context. This sample stems from a study of T cells expressing NK-cell markers. At the level of the study: Among the eight sequenced donors, seven tested HCMV-seropositive and one tested seronegative.

TCR beta libraries carry UMIs added by 5'RACE template switching. TCRdb re-called the 5' RACE reads and shows each CDR3 protein once, DNA omitted. This table lists more than 400,000 distinct CDR3 sequences. The specimen was blood T cells: a sorted CD56 or NKG2C T cell subset, CD4+ or CD8+ T cells, or bulk PBMC T cells (not recorded which). This clonotype originated in a woman between 18 and 70 years old in good health.

CDR3 amino acids: CASSYLGGDYNEQFF. The chain has TRBV6-5 and TRBJ2-1; the D call of TRBD2 rests on TCRdb alone, since no DNA is present to check it. Germline values: CDR1 MNHEY, CDR2 SVGAGI. The CDR3 contains 15 residues.